This T cell receptor (beta chain) derives from a study of blood T cell repertoires in COVID-19. About the study: The origin of the acute and convalescent COVID-19 samples was the United States, Italy and Spain. Nucleic acid was either cDNA or gDNA, and it came from T cells, B-cell-depleted T cells, or PBMCs.

TCRdb's copy holds only in-frame clones and misses some; the assay was immunoSEQ multiplex PCR. Here the sample spans about 170,000 clones, 65% to 85% being singletons. J gave up 5 bases and V 1 base, and 5 bases lay outside the gene matches. CDR1 is SGHTS and CDR2 is YDEGEE in the germline V gene. The CDR3 is made up of 15 amino acids. This clonotype was sampled from a human donor with acute or convalescent COVID-19. The donor label of this sample is uncertain. The chain joins TRBV5-8 to TRBJ2-5, with TRBD2 matching over 10 bases. Input material: peripheral blood. The CDR3 reads CASSLKRGGVETQYF. As DNA, the CDR3 is TGTGCCAGCAGCTTGAAGCGGGGGGGCGTCGAGACCCAGTACTTC. The variable domain in full, with the rest retrieved from reference TRBV5-8 and TRBJ2-5, is EAGVTQSPTHLIKTRGQQATLRCSPISGHTSVYWYQQALGLGLQFLLWYDEGEERNRGNFPPRFSGRQFPNYSSELNVNALELEDSALYLCASSLKRGGVETQYFGPGTRLLVL.